Sequencing of this TCR beta chain was carried out in a study of identical twins. Whole-study results and caveats: Invariant MAIT and iNKT cells are populations that could partly confound zero-insertion analyses.

This clonotype was seen ten or more times. Its antigen remains unidentified. With 0 bases removed from V and 5 bases from J, the gap between germline ends came to 7 bases. CDR1 and CDR2 from the germline V gene are MGHRA and YSYEKL. The CDR3 is made up of 14 amino acids. TCRdb ran MiXCR on the 5' RACE reads and lists one entry per CDR3 protein. The sample has around 370,000 distinct CDR3 sequences; around 9% are singletons. The origin of this receptor is a woman in her fifties or sixties in good health. Sequences were obtained from naive T cells sorted from blood. This chain uses TRBV4-1 with TRBJ2-2, with unresolved D. As DNA, the CDR3 is TGCGCCAGCAGCCAAGACTTGGATACCGGGGAGCTGTTTTTT. This gives the protein CASSQDLDTGELFF.